The clone carrying this T cell receptor beta chain has a handful of counts. Its antigen is currently unknown. The data are from a study of blood T cells in healthy people across ages. Together with a sample-barcoded 5' primer, a J-beta primer mix was included in a second PCR lasting roughly 6 to 12 cycles. TCRdb re-called the 5' RACE reads through MiXCR, storing one row per CDR3 protein. The sample holds roughly 1.4 million distinct CDR3 sequences, approximately 59% seen once. The CDR3 extends over 16 amino acids. Germline values: CDR1 SGHTA, CDR2 FQGNSA. V lost 2 bases and J lost 3, with 16 bases in between. General observations from the study: Underestimates were what the diversity estimates from one million T cells were considered to be.

V and J are TRBV7-2 and TRBJ2-5; D is unclear. Input material: blood. This receptor was obtained from a man younger than 30 in good health. CDR3 region: CASSLFYRPFEETQYF. In nucleotides, the CDR3 is TGTGCCAGCAGCTTATTTTACCGACCCTTTGAAGAGACCCAGTACTTC.